The 5 T cell receptor beta chains presented below share a single source sample, sequenced in a study of T-cell reconstitution after alpha-beta-depleted transplantation in children. Preparation of the TCRbeta library involved a method that used unique molecular identifiers. One entry per CDR3 protein results from TCRdb running MiXCR on the PCR reads. In the table there are some 130,000 distinct CDR3 sequences, roughly 9% of which are singletons. The source was PBMCs, mostly from graft donor cells, collected 180 days after TCRalphabeta/CD19-depleted stem cell transplant. The source of these receptors is a girl less than two years old who had a stem cell transplant for combined immunodeficiency, so the T cells may come from the graft donor.

This chain connects TRBV4-3 to TRBJ1-4; no definite D call. V was cut by 0 bases and J by 5 bases, with 13 bases left in between. Germline V gene sequence: CDR1 LGHNA, CDR2 YSLEER. This CDR3 comprises 16 residues. CDR3 loop: CASSQDSARGNEKLFF. DNA of the CDR3: TGCGCCAGCAGCCAAGATTCGGCCCGAGGGAATGAAAAACTGTTTTTT.

The rearrangement joins TRBV7-2 to TRBJ1-2; D unresolved. Trimming pared 8 bases from V and 1 base from J, leaving 14 bases between. Germline CDR1 and CDR2: SGHTA and FQGNSA. The CDR3 covers 14 residues. CDR3 bases: TGTGCCAGCTCCCGACAATCCGTTAACTATGGCTACACCTTC. Its protein product is CASSRQSVNYGYTF.

This clonotype has a handful of counts. The chain employs TRBV20-1 and TRBJ1-5; tentative D call: TRBD1 (5 bases). The CDR3 totals 13 residues. CDR1 and CDR2 from the germline V gene are DFQATT and SNEGSKA (reference sequence). Trimming cost V 1 base and J 11 bases, with 15 bases left between them. For the CDR3, the DNA is TGCAGTGCTAGAGTAGGGGCAGGGACGGCCCAGCATTTT. This sequence encodes CSARVGAGTAQHF.

This clonotype was counted a few times. The chain joins TRBV4-3 to TRBJ1-3; D unclear. The CDR3 sequence is 16 residues long. The germline V and J ends were trimmed by 1 base and 4 bases, with 14 bases remaining between them. CDR1 LGHNA and CDR2 YSLEER come from the germline V gene. This CDR3 reads CASSQGGSGRGNTIYF. CDR3 in DNA: TGCGCCAGCAGCCAAGGAGGATCGGGGAGAGGAAACACCATATATTTT.

This clonotype was observed a handful of times. The missing conserved phenylalanine or tryptophan at the end of this CDR3 makes a read error likely. The limits of the CDR3 on the DNA are not certain, so only TCRdb's listed CDR3 is given. The V and J genes are TRBV9 and TRBJ2-7; no check of the table's D call, TRBD1, against the DNA was made. The CDR3 is 9 residues long, ends included. Germline loops: CDR1 SGDLS, CDR2 YYNGEE. CDR3 amino acids: CASSGDRAD.